A selection of T cell receptor beta chains follows, all from one sample in a study of response to subunit inactivated influenza vaccine. TCRdb ran MiXCR on the RT-PCR reads and lists one entry per CDR3 protein. The table records fewer than 250,000 distinct CDR3 sequences, approximately 14% of them present only once. The sequences come from CD8+ T cells sorted from PBMCs, collected 4 to 6 days after vaccination. The source of these receptors is a man aged 50 to 59 who received an inactivated influenza vaccine. Each CDR3 is given with its conserved first and last residue. The order of the fields is clone size, J gene, V gene, D gene, CDR3 length, CDR3 DNA, CDR3 protein. A D gene is named only where the DNA matches it firmly. The size entry is marked missing in some rows and otherwise reads once, few, many or a size class.

>NA|TRBJ2-7|TRBV27|NA|16
TGTGCCAGCAGTTTCATTTCGGGGAGCTTAGGCTACGAGCAGTACTTC
CASSFISGSLGYEQYF
>few|TRBJ2-3|TRBV7-8|TRBD2|20
TGTGCCAGCAGCTTAGTCCTGGGGCTTAACCTAGCGGGGGGGCCGGATACGCAGTATTTT
CASSLVLGLNLAGGPDTQYF
>NA|TRBJ2-1|TRBV29-1|NA|14
TGCAGCGTTAGCCGACGCATACTGAGCTATGAGCAGTTCTTC
CSVSRRILSYEQFF
>NA|TRBJ2-3|TRBV12-3/TRBV12-4|TRBD1|16
TGTGCCAGCAGTTTAGTAGGGACAGGGGACCCAGATACGCAGTATTTT
CASSLVGTGDPDTQYF
>NA|TRBJ2-7|TRBV28|TRBD2|15
TGTGCCAGCAGTCCTTATACTAGCGGGAGAGACGAGCAGTACTTC
CASSPYTSGRDEQYF
>NA|TRBJ2-2|TRBV4-2|NA|17
TGTGCCAGCAGCCATCTCGCCCGGGCCCTGAACACCGGGGAGCTGTTTTTT
CASSHLARALNTGELFF
>few|TRBJ2-5|TRBV6-1|NA|12
TGTGCCAGCAGTGAGCTATGGGAGACCCAGTACTTC
CASSELWETQYF
>NA|TRBJ2-7|TRBV20-1|NA|14
TGCAGTGCTAGACCCGGGGAGCGGGCCTACGAGCAGTACTTC
CSARPGERAYEQYF
>NA|TRBJ2-7|TRBV20-1|NA|15
TGCAGTGCTAGAGATTACAGAAAAGGGTCCTACGAGCAGTACTTC
CSARDYRKGSYEQYF
>many|TRBJ2-1|TRBV28|TRBD2|16
TGTGCCAGCAGTTTGGGACTAGCGGTGTCCTACAATGAGCAGTTCTTC
CASSLGLAVSYNEQFF
>many|TRBJ2-2|TRBV7-9|NA|14
TGTGCCAGCAGCTTATCAGGGAACACCGGGGAGCTGTTTTTT
CASSLSGNTGELFF
>NA|TRBJ2-2|TRBV6-2/TRBV6-3|NA|15
TGTGCCAGCAGTCCATACAGGGTTTACACCGGGGAGCTGTTTTTT
CASSPYRVYTGELFF
>few|TRBJ2-2|TRBV7-9|NA|16
TGTGCCAGCAGCTCCAGTGGGTCAGGAGGGACCGGGGAGCTGTTTTTT
CASSSSGSGGTGELFF
>few|TRBJ2-5|TRBV4-3|NA|16
TGCGCCAGCAGCCAAGATATGGGGGCCTACCAAGAGACCCAGTACTTC
CASSQDMGAYQETQYF
>NA|TRBJ2-2|TRBV5-1|NA|14
TGCGCCAGCAGCTACCAGTACCACACCGGGGAGCTGTTTTTT
CASSYQYHTGELFF
>few|TRBJ2-5|TRBV30|TRBD1|14
TGTGCCTGGAGTCAGGGGGTACTCCAAGAGACCCAGTACTTC
CAWSQGVLQETQYF
>NA|TRBJ2-1|TRBV20-1|TRBD2|16
TGCAGTGCTAGAGATGGTCAGCGGGACTTCGACAATGAGCAGTTCTTC
CSARDGQRDFDNEQFF
>NA|TRBJ1-1|TRBV12-3/TRBV12-4|TRBD1|14
TGTGCCAGCAGTTTAGCCGGGACAGGCACTGAAGCTTTCTTT
CASSLAGTGTEAFF
>NA|TRBJ1-1|TRBV4-3|NA|17
TGCGCCAGCAGCCACGGGGGTGGAGTCCTTGTGAACACTGAAGTTTTCTTT
CASSHGGGVLVNTEVFF
>once|TRBJ1-3|TRBV4-1|NA|18
TGCGCCAGCAGCCAAGATTTTTCAGGGTGGGGTTCTGGAAACACCATATATTTT
CASSQDFSGWGSGNTIYF
>few|TRBJ2-7|TRBV5-1|TRBD1|16
TGCGCCAGCAGACCAGCCCCGGGACAGGGGACCTACGAGCAGTACTTC
CASRPAPGQGTYEQYF
>few|TRBJ2-5|TRBV29-1|NA|11
TGCAGCGTCGACCGCAGAGAGACCCAGTACTTC
CSVDRRETQYF
>few|TRBJ2-7|TRBV19|TRBD2|14
TGTGCCAGTAAAGTCCAGGGCGGGAGCTACGAGCAGTACTTC
CASKVQGGSYEQYF
>once|TRBJ2-3|TRBV10-3|TRBD1|15
TGTGCCATCAGTGAGGGACAGGGTTTTGCAGATACGCAGTATTTT
CAISEGQGFADTQYF
>NA|TRBJ2-2|TRBV7-2|NA|15
TGTGCCAGCAGCTTAGCTTACGACCTAACCGGGGAGCTGTTTTTT
CASSLAYDLTGELFF
>few|TRBJ2-1|TRBV28|NA|13
TGTGCCAGCAGTTTACTGTCCAACAATGAGCAGTTCTTC
CASSLLSNNEQFF
>NA|TRBJ1-1|TRBV27|NA|13
TGTGCCAGCAGTTTGGGGCGGGGCACTGAAGCTTTCTTT
CASSLGRGTEAFF
>NA|TRBJ2-3|TRBV29-1|NA|12
TGCAGCGTTGAAACGGGGACAGATACGCAGTATTTT
CSVETGTDTQYF
>few|TRBJ2-1|TRBV4-3|TRBD1|14
TGCGCCAGCAGCCAAGTGAACAGGGGGTATGAGCAGTTCTTC
CASSQVNRGYEQFF
>NA|TRBJ2-1|TRBV30|NA|12
TGTGCCTGGAGTGCCGTTCAGAATGAGCAGTTCTTC
CAWSAVQNEQFF
>NA|TRBJ2-7|TRBV5-1|TRBD2|15
TGCGCCAGCAGCTGGAATAGCGGGAGTTTAAACGAGCAGTACTTC
CASSWNSGSLNEQYF
>NA|TRBJ2-7|TRBV7-9|TRBD1|16
TGTGCCAGCAGCGCTAGGGGGGGGACAGGGTGGTACGAGCAGTACTTC
CASSARGGTGWYEQYF
>many|TRBJ2-2|TRBV7-9|NA|13
TGTGCCAGCAGCTTACAGGGTGCCGGGGAGCTGTTTTTT
CASSLQGAGELFF
>NA|TRBJ2-4|TRBV10-3|NA|14
TGTGCCATCAGTGAAGTGGACGGTAAAAACATTCAGTACTTC
CAISEVDGKNIQYF
>few|TRBJ1-5|TRBV27|NA|11
TGTGCCAGCAGTACGGAACAGCCCCAGCATTTT
CASSTEQPQHF
>few|TRBJ1-1|TRBV4-1|TRBD1|15
TGCGCCAGCAGCCGCGGACAGGGGATGGGCTCTGAAGCTTTCTTT
CASSRGQGMGSEAFF
>NA|TRBJ2-1|TRBV6-5|TRBD2|14
TGTGCCAGCAGTTACACTAGCGCGAACGATGAGCAGTTCTTC
CASSYTSANDEQFF
>NA|TRBJ2-7|TRBV5-1|NA|12
TGCGCCAGCAGCTTTAATGGGCTCGAGCAGTACTTC
CASSFNGLEQYF
>NA|TRBJ2-1|TRBV12-3/TRBV12-4|TRBD2|14
TGTGCCAGCAGTCCAGCGGGGGGTTACAATGAGCAGTTCTTC
CASSPAGGYNEQFF
>NA|TRBJ2-7|TRBV5-1|NA|13
TGCGCCAGCAGCTTGTCATTACAGCAGGAGCAGTACTTC
CASSLSLQQEQYF